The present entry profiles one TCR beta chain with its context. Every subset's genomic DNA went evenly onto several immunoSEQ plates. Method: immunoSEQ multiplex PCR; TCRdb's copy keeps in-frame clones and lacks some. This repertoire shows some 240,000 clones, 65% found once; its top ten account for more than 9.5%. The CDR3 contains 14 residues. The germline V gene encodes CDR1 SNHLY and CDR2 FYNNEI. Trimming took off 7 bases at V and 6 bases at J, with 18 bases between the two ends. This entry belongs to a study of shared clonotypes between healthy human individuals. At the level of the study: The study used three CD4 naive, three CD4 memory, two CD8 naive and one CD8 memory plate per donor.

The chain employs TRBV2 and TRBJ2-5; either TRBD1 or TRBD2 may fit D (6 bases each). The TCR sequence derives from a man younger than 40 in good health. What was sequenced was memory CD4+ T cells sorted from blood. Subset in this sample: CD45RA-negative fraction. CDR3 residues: CASTQSEGEKTQYF. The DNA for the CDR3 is TGTGCCAGCACTCAATCGGAGGGGGAGAAGACCCAGTACTTC.